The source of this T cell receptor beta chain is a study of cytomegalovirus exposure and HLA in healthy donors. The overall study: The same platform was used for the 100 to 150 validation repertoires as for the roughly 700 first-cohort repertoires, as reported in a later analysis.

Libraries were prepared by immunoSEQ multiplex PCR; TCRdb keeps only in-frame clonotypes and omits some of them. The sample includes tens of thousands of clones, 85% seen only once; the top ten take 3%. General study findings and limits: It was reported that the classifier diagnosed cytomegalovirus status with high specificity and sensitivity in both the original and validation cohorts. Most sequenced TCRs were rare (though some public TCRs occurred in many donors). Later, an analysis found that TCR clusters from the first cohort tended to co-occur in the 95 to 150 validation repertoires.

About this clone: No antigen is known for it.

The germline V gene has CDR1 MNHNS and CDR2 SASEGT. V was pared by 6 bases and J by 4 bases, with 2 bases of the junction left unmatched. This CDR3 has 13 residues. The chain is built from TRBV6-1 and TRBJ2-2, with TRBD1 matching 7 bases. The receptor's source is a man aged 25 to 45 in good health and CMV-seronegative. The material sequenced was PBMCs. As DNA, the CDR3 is TGTGCCAGCAGGGGGACAGTCACCGGGGAGCTGTTTTTT. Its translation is CASRGTVTGELFF.